This entry lists 3 T cell receptor beta chains sequenced from one sample in a study of T cell responses to AZD1222 COVID-19 vaccine (dated by TCRdb to about 2021). Receptors were amplified or captured by the immunoSEQ multiplex PCR assay. This is the immuneACCESS table as TCRdb keeps it, with only in-frame sequences that have V and J called. A part of the clones is gone; compared with another copy, unresolved V genes explain less than half, and the rest is unexplained. The sample yields under 150,000 clones; around 90% were counted once. Around a tenth of the sample is taken by the ten largest. What this sample's time point label stands for: baseline before first vaccination. Here the sequenced sample was peripheral blood, taken on day 0 of AZD1222 vaccination. Every receptor here comes from an adult in good health.

This clone was observed a single time. The V gene is TRBV27, the J gene TRBJ1-3; 7 bases are shared with TRBD1. This CDR3 contains 14 residues. The V segment lost 6 bases and the J segment 4 bases; nucleotides outside the gene matches: 6. Germline V gene sequence: CDR1 MNHEY, CDR2 SMNVEV (reference sequence). CDR3 protein: CASSAQGQGNTIYF. Written as DNA, the CDR3 is TGTGCCAGCAGCGCACAGGGGCAGGGAAACACCATATATTTT.

The genes are TRBV7-9 and TRBJ1-2; tentatively, D is TRBD1 (5 bases). The germline gives CDR1 SEHNR, CDR2 FQNEAQ (reference sequence). The CDR3 consists of 14 residues. With 3 bases removed from V and 5 bases from J, the gap between germline ends came to 13 bases. The CDR3 nucleotides are TGTGCCAGCAGCTTTTTAACAGGCCCTTATGGCTACACCTTC. The encoded protein is CASSFLTGPYGYTF.

The chain recombines TRBV7-2 with TRBJ1-1, with a possible D match to TRBD1 (6 bases). The CDR3 has 14 amino acids. Germline V gene data show CDR1 as SGHTA and CDR2 as FQGNSA. Trimming took 2 bases from V and 2 from J, leaving 9 bases between them. DNA for the CDR3: TGTGCCAGCAGCTTAAGGACAGCCAACACTGAAGCTTTCTTT. Its translation is CASSLRTANTEAFF.